The rows below give T cell receptor beta chains drawn from one sample of a study of T cell responses to AZD1222 COVID-19 vaccine. Sequencing used immunoSEQ multiplex PCR; TCRdb keeps in-frame clones, though not all of them. The sample has 100,000 to 150,000 clones; 90% are singletons. The source was peripheral blood, collected on day 0 of MenACWY control vaccination. All receptors derive from an adult in good health. CDR3s include the opening cysteine and the closing phenylalanine or tryptophan. A D gene is named only where the DNA matches it firmly. Clone size is not always given. Where it is, it says once, few, many or a class for expanded clones.

d_gene: TRBD1
v_gene: TRBV4-3
abundance: once
j_gene: TRBJ1-4
CDR3nt: TGCGCCAGCAGCCCGACAGGGATTGAAAAACTGTTTTTT
CDR3aa: CASSPTGIEKLFF

d_gene: .
v_gene: TRBV7-9
abundance: .
j_gene: TRBJ2-1
CDR3nt: TGTGCCAGCAGCGGCTTGGAGGGCCGCTCCTACAATGAGCAGTTCTTC
CDR3aa: CASSGLEGRSYNEQFF

d_gene: .
v_gene: TRBV7-6
abundance: once
j_gene: TRBJ1-3
CDR3nt: TGTGCCAGCAGCTTAGAACAGGACACCATATATTTT
CDR3aa: CASSLEQDTIYF

d_gene: TRBD1
v_gene: TRBV4-1
abundance: .
j_gene: TRBJ1-1
CDR3nt: TGCGCCAGCAGCCACCTTCTGACAGGGGGCACTGAAGCTTTCTTT
CDR3aa: CASSHLLTGGTEAFF

d_gene: .
v_gene: TRBV5-4
abundance: .
j_gene: TRBJ2-5
CDR3nt: TGTGCCAGCACCAATGGGGGTCTGGCCCAGTACTTC
CDR3aa: CASTNGGLAQYF

d_gene: TRBD2
v_gene: TRBV4-1
abundance: .
j_gene: TRBJ2-1
CDR3nt: TGCGCCAGCAGCCAAGTACTAGCGGGCTACAATGAGCAGTTCTTC
CDR3aa: CASSQVLAGYNEQFF

d_gene: .
v_gene: TRBV12-3/TRBV12-4
abundance: .
j_gene: TRBJ1-2
CDR3nt: TGTGCCACACAGACAAGTAACTATGGCTACACCTTC
CDR3aa: CATQTSNYGYTF

d_gene: TRBD1
v_gene: TRBV5-1
abundance: .
j_gene: TRBJ1-1
CDR3nt: TGCGCCAGCATCGCGGACAGGGGGGAGACTGAAGCTTTCTTT
CDR3aa: CASIADRGETEAFF

d_gene: .
v_gene: TRBV5-4
abundance: .
j_gene: TRBJ1-1
CDR3nt: TGTGCCAGCAGTTCCCAGGGGACCTACACTGAAGCTTTCTTT
CDR3aa: CASSSQGTYTEAFF

d_gene: .
v_gene: TRBV4-3
abundance: .
j_gene: TRBJ1-4
CDR3nt: TGCGCCAGCAGCCTCGGGGGATATTCGAATGAAAAACTGTTTTTT
CDR3aa: CASSLGGYSNEKLFF

d_gene: .
v_gene: TRBV9
abundance: once
j_gene: TRBJ2-2
CDR3nt: TGTGCCAGCAGCGGTTCGGGTCGTTTCACCGGGGAGCTGTTTTTT
CDR3aa: CASSGSGRFTGELFF

d_gene: TRBD1
v_gene: TRBV12-5
abundance: .
j_gene: TRBJ1-2
CDR3nt: TGTGCTAGTGGTCGGGACAGCATCTATGGCTACACCTTC
CDR3aa: CASGRDSIYGYTF

d_gene: .
v_gene: TRBV5-6
abundance: .
j_gene: TRBJ1-1
CDR3nt: TGTGCCAGCAGCCGTAGGTTAAGTACCGGGGAAGCTTTCTTT
CDR3aa: CASSRRLSTGEAFF

d_gene: .
v_gene: TRBV4-1
abundance: .
j_gene: TRBJ1-1
CDR3nt: TGCGCCAGCAGCCAAGCCGTGCTAGGGAACACTGAAGCTTTCTTT
CDR3aa: CASSQAVLGNTEAFF

d_gene: TRBD1
v_gene: TRBV11-2
abundance: .
j_gene: TRBJ1-2
CDR3nt: TGTGCCAGCAGCCCCGGGGACAGGGGGAACTACTATGGCTACACCTTC
CDR3aa: CASSPGDRGNYYGYTF

d_gene: .
v_gene: TRBV3-1/TRBV3-2
abundance: .
j_gene: TRBJ2-2
CDR3nt: TGTGCCAGCAGCCAAGTCACCAGGGGAAACACCGGGGAGCTGTTTTTT
CDR3aa: CASSQVTRGNTGELFF

d_gene: TRBD1
v_gene: TRBV6-6
abundance: .
j_gene: TRBJ1-1
CDR3nt: TGTGCCAGCAGTGGACAGGGGGGGAACACTGAAGCTTTCTTT
CDR3aa: CASSGQGGNTEAFF